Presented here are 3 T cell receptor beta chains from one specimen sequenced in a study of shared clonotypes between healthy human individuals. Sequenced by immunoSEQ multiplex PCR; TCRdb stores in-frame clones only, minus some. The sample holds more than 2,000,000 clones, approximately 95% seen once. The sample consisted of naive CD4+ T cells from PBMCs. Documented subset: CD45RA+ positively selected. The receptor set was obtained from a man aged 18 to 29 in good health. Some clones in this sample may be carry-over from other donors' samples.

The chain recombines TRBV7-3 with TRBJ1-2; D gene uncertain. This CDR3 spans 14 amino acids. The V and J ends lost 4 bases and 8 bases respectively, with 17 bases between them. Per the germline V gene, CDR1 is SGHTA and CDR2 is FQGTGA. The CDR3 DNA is TGTGCCAGCAGCTCCGTAGGAGGGTTAGGCGGCTACACCTTC. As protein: CASSSVGGLGGYTF.

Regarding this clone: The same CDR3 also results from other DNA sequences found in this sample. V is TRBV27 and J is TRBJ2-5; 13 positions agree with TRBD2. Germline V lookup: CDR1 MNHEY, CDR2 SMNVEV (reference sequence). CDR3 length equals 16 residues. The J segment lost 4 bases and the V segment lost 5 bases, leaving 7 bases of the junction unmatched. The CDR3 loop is CASSPGLAGVRETQYF. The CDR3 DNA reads TGTGCCAGCAGTCCAGGACTAGCGGGAGTGAGAGAGACCCAGTACTTC.

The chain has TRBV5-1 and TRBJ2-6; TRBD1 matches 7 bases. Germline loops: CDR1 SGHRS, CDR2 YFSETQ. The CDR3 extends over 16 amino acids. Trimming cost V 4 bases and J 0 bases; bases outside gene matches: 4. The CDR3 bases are TGCGCCAGCAGCCTCGGGACAGACTCTGGGGCCAACGTCCTGACTTTC. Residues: CASSLGTDSGANVLTF.